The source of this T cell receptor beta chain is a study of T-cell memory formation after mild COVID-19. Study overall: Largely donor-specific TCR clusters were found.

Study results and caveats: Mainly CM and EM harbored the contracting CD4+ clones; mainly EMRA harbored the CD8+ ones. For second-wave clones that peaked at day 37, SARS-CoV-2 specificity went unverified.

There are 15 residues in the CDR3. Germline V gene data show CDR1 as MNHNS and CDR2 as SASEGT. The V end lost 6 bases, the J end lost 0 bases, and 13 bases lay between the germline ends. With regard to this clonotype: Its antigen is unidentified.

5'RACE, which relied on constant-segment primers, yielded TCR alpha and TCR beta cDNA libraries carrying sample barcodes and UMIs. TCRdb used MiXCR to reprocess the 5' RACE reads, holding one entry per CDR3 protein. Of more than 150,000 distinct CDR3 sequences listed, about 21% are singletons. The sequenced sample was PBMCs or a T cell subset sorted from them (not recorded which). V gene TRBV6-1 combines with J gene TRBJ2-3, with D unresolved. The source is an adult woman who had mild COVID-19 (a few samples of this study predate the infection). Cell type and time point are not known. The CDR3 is CASRPSLGSTDTQYF. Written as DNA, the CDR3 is TGTGCCAGCAGACCGTCATTGGGAAGCACAGATACGCAGTATTTT.